This TCR beta chain comes out of a study of OX40 agonist ivuxolimab in advanced cancers. The CDR3 consists of 12 residues. Germline loops: CDR1 SGHTS, CDR2 YDEGEE. J gave up 12 bases and V 4 bases, and 10 bases lay outside the gene matches. This table comes from immunoSEQ multiplex PCR, and its TCRdb copy is limited to in-frame clones, with some not included. The profile covers about 70,000 clones, with approximately 82% appearing a single time and around 5% taken by the ten largest. Broader study findings: CD8+ T cells were the subset that, on average, had more expanded clones than CD4+.

Remarks on this clone: Antigen unknown.

The material was CD4+ or CD8+ T cells sorted from blood, obtained in a trial of the OX40 agonist ivuxolimab. The rearrangement joins TRBV5-8 to TRBJ2-7, with 7 bases identical to TRBD1. The receptor's source is an adult with an advanced solid tumor such as melanoma, head and neck, liver or kidney cancer. DNA of the CDR3: TGTGCCAGCAGCCCGGGGACAGACAAATTGTACTTC. Translation: CASSPGTDKLYF.